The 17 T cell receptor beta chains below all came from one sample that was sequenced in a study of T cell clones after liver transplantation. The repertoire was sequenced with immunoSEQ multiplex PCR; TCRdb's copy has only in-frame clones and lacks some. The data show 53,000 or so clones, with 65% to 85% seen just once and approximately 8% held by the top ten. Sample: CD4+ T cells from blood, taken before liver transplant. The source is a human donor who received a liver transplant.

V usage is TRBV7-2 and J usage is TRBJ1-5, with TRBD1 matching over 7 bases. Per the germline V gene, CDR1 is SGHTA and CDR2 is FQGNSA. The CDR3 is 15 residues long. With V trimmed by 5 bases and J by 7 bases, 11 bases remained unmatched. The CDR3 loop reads CASSLRQGAGQPQHF. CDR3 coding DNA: TGTGCCAGCAGCCTGCGACAGGGCGCGGGGCAGCCCCAGCATTTT.

The CDR3 reads CASSYRVGGEKLFF. CDR3 DNA: TGTGCCAGCAGTTACAGGGTGGGGGGTGAAAAACTGTTTTTT. This sequence joins TRBV6-5 and TRBJ1-4, with TRBD1 as a possible D gene (5 bases). The CDR3 extends over 14 amino acids. Germline CDR1 and CDR2: MNHEY and SVGAGI. Trimming shortened V by 2 bases and J by 7 bases, and 11 bases separated the two germline ends.

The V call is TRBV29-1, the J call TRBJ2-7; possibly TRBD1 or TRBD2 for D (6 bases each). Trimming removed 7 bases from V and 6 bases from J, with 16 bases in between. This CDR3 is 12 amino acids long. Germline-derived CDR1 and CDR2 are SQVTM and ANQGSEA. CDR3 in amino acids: CSAGASVGEQYF. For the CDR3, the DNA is TGCAGCGCGGGGGCTTCGGTAGGCGAGCAGTACTTC.

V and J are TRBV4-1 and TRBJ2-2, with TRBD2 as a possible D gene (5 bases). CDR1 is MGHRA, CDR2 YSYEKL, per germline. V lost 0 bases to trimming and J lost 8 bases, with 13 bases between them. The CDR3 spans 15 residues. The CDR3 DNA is TGCGCCAGCAGCCAAGACCCGCGGGCTACAGGGGAGCTGTTTTTT. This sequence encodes CASSQDPRATGELFF.

DNA of the CDR3: TGCAGCGTTGAAGATCAGAAGGACGGTGGAAACACCATATATTTT. Its translation is CSVEDQKDGGNTIYF. The gene calls are TRBV29-1 and TRBJ1-3, with unresolved D. Germline V CDR1 and CDR2: SQVTM, ANQGSEA. Between the trimmed V and J ends, which lost 0 bases and 3 bases, there was a span of 12 bases. CDR3 length equals 15 residues.

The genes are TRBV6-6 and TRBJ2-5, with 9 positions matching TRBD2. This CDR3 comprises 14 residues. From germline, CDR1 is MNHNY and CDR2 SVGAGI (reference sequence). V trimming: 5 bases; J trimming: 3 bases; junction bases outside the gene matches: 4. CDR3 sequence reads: CASSQLAGKETQYF. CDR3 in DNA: TGTGCCAGCAGTCAGCTAGCGGGGAAAGAGACCCAGTACTTC.

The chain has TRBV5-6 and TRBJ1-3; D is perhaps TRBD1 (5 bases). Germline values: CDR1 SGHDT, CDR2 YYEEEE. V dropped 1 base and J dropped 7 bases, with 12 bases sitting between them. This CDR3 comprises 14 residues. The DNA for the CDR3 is TGTGCCAGCAGCTTGCGGGGCGCGGGTAACACCATATATTTT. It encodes CASSLRGAGNTIYF.

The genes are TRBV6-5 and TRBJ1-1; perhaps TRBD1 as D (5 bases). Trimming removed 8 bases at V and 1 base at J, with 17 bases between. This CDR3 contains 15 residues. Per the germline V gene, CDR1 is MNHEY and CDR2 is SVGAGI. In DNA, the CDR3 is TGTGCCAGCGGTGGGGACGGACGTCCGAACACTGAAGCTTTCTTT. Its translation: CASGGDGRPNTEAFF.

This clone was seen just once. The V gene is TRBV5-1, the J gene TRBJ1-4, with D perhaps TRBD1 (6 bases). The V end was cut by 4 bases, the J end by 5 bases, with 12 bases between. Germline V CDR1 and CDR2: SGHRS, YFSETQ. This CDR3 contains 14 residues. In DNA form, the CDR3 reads TGCGCCAGCAGCAGGGGGACGGTGAATGAAAAACTGTTTTTT. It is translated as CASSRGTVNEKLFF.

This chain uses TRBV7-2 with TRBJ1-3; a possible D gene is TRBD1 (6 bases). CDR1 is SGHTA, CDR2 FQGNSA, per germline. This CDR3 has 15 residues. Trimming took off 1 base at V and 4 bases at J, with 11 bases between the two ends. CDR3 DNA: TGTGCCAGCAGCTTAGATGGGGGCTACGGAAACACCATATATTTT. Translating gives CASSLDGGYGNTIYF.

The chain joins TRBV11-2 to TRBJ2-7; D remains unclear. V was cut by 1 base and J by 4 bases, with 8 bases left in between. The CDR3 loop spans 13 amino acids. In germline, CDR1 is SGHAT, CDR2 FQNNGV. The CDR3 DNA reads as TGTGCCAGCAGCTTAGGAAACGGTTACGAGCAGTACTTC. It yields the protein CASSLGNGYEQYF.

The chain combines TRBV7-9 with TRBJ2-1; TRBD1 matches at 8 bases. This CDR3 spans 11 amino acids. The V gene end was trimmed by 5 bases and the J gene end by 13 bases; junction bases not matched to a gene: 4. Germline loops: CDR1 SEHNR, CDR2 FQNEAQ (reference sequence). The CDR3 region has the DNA TGTGCCAGCAGCCCTGGACAGGGTCAGTTCTTC. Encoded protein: CASSPGQGQFF.

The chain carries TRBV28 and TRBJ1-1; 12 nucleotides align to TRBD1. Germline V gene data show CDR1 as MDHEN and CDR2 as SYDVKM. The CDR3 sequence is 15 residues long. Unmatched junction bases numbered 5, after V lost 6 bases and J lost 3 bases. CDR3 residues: CASRGQGAGDTEAFF. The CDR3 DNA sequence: TGTGCCAGCAGGGGACAGGGGGCAGGGGACACTGAAGCTTTCTTT.

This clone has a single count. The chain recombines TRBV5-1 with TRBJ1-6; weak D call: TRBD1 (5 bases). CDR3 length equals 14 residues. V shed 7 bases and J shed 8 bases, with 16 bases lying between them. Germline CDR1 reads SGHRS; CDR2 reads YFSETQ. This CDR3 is CASWDRTTDSPLHF. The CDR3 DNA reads TGCGCCAGCTGGGACCGTACGACGGATTCACCCCTCCACTTT.

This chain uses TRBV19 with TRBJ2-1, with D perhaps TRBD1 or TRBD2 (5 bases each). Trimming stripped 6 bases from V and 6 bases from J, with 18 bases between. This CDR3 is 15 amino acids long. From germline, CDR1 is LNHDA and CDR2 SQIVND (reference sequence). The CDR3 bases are TGTGCCAGTAGCCCCCTGGGACCTCCGGGCAATGAGCAGTTCTTC. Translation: CASSPLGPPGNEQFF.

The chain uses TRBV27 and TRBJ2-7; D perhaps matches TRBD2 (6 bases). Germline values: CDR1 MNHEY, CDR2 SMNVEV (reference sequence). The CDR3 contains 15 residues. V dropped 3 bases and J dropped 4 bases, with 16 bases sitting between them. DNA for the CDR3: TGTGCCAGCAGTTTCAGAGTAGTAGGGACTTACGAGCAGTACTTC. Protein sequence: CASSFRVVGTYEQYF.

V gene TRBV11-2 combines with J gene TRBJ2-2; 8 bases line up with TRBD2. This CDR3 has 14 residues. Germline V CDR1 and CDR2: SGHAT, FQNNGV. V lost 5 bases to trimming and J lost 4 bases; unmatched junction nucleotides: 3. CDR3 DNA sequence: TGTGCCAGCAGCCGGGGGGGCCTCACCGGGGAGCTGTTTTTT. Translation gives CASSRGGLTGELFF. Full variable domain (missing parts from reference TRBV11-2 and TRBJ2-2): EAGVAQSPRYKIIEKRQSVAFWCNPISGHATLYWYQQILGQGPKLLIQFQNNGVVDDSQLPKDRFSAERLKGVDSTLKIQPAKLEDSAVYLCASSRGGLTGELFFGEGSRLTVL.